This TCR beta chain appears in the sequencing data of a study of early T cells in non-severe SARS-CoV-2 infection. About the research overall: From unsorted whole blood, bulk RNA was sequenced, and the chains remained unpaired. Study-wide results and caveats: Lookups in VDJdb leaned toward anti-spike CD8 responses and missed private and CD4 specificities.

Germline trimming cut 3 bases from V and 4 bases from J; bases unmatched to any gene: 7. The CDR3 is 15 amino acids. The germline V gene has CDR1 DFQATT and CDR2 SNEGSKA (reference sequence). Separate cDNA molecules each had unique molecular identifiers attached to them. TCRdb re-called the 5' RACE reads through MiXCR, storing one row per CDR3 protein. The sample shows about 80,000 distinct CDR3 sequences, approximately 5% of them seen only once. This clonotype was picked up many times. What it binds is unknown. The sample consisted of whole blood, taken at baseline. J is TRBJ2-7 and V is TRBV20-1; the match to TRBD2 covers 12 bases. This TCR was recovered from an adult who was a healthcare worker with PCR-confirmed SARS-CoV-2 infection or an uninfected control (not recorded which). CDR3 sequence: CSASERTSGTYEQYF. The CDR3 DNA follows: TGCAGTGCTAGCGAAAGGACTAGCGGGACGTACGAGCAGTACTTC.